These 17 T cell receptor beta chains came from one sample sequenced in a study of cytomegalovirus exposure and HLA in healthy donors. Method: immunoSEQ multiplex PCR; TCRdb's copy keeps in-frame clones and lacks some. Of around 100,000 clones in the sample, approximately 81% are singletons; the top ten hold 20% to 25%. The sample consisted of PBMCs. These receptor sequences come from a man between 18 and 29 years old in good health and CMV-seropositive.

CDR3 in amino acids: CASSRLAGSYEQYV. CDR3 bases: TGTGCCAGCAGCCGCCTAGCGGGCTCCTACGAGCAGTACGTC. V and J are TRBV5-5 and TRBJ2-7; 8 bases align to TRBD2. The ends lost 4 bases at V and 0 bases at J; junction bases unmatched: 3. The germline V gene encodes CDR1 SGHKS and CDR2 YYEKEE (reference sequence). The CDR3 consists of 14 residues.

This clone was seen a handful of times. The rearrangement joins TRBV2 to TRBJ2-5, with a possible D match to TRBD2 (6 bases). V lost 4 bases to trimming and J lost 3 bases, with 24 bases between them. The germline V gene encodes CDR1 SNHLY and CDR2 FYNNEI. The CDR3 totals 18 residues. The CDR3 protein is CASSGKVWRGREKETQYF. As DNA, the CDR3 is TGTGCCAGCAGTGGAAAAGTGTGGAGGGGCCGGGAGAAAGAGACCCAGTACTTC. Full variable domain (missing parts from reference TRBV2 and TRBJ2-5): EPEVTQTPSHQVTQMGQEVILRCVPISNHLYFYWYRQILGQKVEFLVSFYNNEISEKSEIFDDQFSVERPDGSNFTLKIRSTKLEDSAMYFCASSGKVWRGREKETQYFGPGTRLLVL.

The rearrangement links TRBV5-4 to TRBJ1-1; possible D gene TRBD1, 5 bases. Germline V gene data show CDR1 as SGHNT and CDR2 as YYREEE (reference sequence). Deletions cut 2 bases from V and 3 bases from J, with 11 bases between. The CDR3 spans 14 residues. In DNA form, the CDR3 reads TGTGCCAGCAGCTTCCCAGGGAAAGACACTGAAGCTTTCTTT. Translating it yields CASSFPGKDTEAFF.

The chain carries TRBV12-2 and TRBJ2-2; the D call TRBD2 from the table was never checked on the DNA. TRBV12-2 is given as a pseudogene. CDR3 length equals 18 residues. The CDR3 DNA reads TGTGCAAGTCGCTTAGAGATCACGGGAGGGCTAAGGACCGGGGAGCTGTTTTTT. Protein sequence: CASRLEITGGLRTGELFF.

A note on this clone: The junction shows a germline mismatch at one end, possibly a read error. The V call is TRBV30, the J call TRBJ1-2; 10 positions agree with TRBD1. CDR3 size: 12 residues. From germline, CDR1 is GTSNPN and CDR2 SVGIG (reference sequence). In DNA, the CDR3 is TGTGCCTGGAGTGTACAGCCCGGACAGGGGGCCTTC. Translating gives CAWSVQPGQGAF.

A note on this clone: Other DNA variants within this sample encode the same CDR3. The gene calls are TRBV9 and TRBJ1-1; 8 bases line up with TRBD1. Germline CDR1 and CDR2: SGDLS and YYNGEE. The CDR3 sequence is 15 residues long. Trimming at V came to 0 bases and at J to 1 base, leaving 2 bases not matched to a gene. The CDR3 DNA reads TGTGCCAGCAGCGTAGGGGGGACAGGGAACACTGAAGCTTTCTTT. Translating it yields CASSVGGTGNTEAFF.

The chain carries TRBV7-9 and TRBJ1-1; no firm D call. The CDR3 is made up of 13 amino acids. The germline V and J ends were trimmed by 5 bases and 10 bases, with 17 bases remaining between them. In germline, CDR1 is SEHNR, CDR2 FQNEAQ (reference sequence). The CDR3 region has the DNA TGTGCCAGCAGCCTACCCACCGGACGGGGAGCTTTCTTT. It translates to CASSLPTGRGAFF.

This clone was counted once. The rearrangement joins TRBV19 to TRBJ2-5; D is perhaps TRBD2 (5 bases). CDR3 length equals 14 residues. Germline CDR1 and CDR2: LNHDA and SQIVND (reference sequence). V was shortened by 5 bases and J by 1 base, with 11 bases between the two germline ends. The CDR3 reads CASSAGLTQETQYF. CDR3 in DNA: TGTGCCAGTAGTGCCGGACTCACCCAAGAGACCCAGTACTTC. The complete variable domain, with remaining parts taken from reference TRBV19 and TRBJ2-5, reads DGGITQSPKYLFRKEGQNVTLSCEQNLNHDAMYWYRQDPGQGLRLIYYSQIVNDFQKGDIAEGYSVSREKKESFPLTVTSAQKNPTAFYLCASSAGLTQETQYFGPGTRLLVL.

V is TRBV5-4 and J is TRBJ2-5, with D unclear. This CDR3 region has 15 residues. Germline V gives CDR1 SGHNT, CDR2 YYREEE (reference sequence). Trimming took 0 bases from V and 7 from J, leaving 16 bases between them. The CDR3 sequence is CASSLVESAGGTQYF. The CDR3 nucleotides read TGTGCCAGCAGCTTGGTGGAGTCGGCCGGTGGGACCCAGTACTTC.

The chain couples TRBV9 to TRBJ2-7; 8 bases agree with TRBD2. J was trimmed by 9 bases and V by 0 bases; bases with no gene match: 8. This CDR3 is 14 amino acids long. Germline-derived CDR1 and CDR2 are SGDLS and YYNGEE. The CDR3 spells CASSVVVSGIGQYV. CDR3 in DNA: TGTGCCAGCAGCGTAGTTGTTAGCGGGATAGGGCAGTACGTC.

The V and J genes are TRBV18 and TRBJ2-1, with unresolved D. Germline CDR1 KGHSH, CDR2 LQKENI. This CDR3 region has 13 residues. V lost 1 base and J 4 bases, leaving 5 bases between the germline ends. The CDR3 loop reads CASSPHQYNEQFF. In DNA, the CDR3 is TGTGCCAGCTCACCACACCAGTACAATGAGCAGTTCTTC.

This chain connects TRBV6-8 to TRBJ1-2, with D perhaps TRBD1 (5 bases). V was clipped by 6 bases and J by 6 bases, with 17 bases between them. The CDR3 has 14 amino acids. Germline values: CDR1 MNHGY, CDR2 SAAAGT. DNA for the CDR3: TGTGCCAGCAGCCCCGGTGGGGGGGGTCATGGCTACACCTTC. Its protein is CASSPGGGGHGYTF.

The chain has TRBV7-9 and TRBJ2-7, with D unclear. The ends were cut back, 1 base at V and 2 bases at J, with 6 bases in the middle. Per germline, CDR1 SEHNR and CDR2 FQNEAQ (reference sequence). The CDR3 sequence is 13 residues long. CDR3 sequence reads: CASSLDSTYEQYF. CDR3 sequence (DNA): TGTGCCAGCAGCTTAGACTCAACCTACGAGCAGTACTTC.

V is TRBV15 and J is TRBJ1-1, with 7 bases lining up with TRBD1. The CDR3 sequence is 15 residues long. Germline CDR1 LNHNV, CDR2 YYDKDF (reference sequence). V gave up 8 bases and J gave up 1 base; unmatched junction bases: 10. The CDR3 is CATGIHTGANTEAFF. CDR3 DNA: TGTGCCACCGGGATTCACACAGGGGCGAACACTGAAGCTTTCTTT.

The chain's CDR3 is CAITGTGKGELFF. Written as DNA, the CDR3 is TGTGCCATCACGGGGACAGGGAAAGGGGAGCTGTTTTTT. The chain is built from TRBV10-3 and TRBJ2-2; 9 bases are shared with TRBD1. J lost 8 bases, V lost 7 bases, and 5 bases had no gene match. The CDR3 has 13 amino acids. The germline CDR1 and CDR2 sequences are ENHRY and SYGVKD.

The CDR3 loop reads CASSVEVGVGTGELFF. The CDR3 DNA is TGTGCCAGCAGCGTAGAAGTGGGAGTGGGCACCGGGGAGCTGTTTTTT. This chain uses TRBV9 with TRBJ2-2; the D gene is possibly TRBD2 (5 bases). Per the germline V gene, CDR1 is SGDLS and CDR2 is YYNGEE. V lost 0 bases and J lost 4, with 13 bases in between. The CDR3 spans 16 residues.

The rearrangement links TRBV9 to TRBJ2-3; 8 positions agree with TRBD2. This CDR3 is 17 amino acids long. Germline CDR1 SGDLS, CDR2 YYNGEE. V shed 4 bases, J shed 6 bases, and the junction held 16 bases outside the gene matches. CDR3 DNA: TGTGCCAGCAGCCTAACTACTAGCGGACACCGGTGGGATACGCAGTATTTT. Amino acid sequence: CASSLTTSGHRWDTQYF.